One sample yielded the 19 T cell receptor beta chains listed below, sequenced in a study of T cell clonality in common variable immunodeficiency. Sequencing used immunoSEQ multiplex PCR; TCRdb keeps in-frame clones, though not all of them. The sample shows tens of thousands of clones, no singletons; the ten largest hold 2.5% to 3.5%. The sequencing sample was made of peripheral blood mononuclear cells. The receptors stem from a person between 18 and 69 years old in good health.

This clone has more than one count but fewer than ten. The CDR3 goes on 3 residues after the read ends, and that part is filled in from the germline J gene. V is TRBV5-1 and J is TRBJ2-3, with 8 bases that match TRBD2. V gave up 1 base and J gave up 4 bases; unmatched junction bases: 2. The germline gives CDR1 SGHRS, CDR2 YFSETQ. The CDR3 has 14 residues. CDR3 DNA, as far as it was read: TGCGCCAGCAGCTTGCTAGCGGGCTCAGATACG. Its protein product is CASSLLAGSDT. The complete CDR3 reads CASSLLAGSDTQYF.

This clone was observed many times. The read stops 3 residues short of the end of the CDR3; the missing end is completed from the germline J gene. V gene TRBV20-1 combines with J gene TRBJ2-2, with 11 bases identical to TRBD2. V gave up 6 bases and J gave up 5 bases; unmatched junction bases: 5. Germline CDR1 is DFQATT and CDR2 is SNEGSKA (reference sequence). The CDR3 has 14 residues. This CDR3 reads CSALAGGGTGELFF. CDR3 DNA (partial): TGCAGTGCGTTAGCGGGAGGGGGGACCGGGGAG.

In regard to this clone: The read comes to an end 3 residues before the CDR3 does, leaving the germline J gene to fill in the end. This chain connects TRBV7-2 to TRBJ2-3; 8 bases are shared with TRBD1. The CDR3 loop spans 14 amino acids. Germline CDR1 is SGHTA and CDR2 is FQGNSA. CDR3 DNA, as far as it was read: TGTGCCAGCAGCTCCCGGGACAGGAAAGAGACG. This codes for CASSSRDRKET. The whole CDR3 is CASSSRDRKETQYF.

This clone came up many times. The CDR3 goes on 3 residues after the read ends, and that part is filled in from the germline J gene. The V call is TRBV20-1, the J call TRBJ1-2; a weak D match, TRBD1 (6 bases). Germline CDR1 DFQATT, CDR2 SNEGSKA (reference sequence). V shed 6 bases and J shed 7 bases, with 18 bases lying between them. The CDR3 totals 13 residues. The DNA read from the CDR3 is TGCAGTGCCTACGGAGAGACAGGCGGTGGC. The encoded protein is CSAYGETGGG. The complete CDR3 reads CSAYGETGGGYTF.

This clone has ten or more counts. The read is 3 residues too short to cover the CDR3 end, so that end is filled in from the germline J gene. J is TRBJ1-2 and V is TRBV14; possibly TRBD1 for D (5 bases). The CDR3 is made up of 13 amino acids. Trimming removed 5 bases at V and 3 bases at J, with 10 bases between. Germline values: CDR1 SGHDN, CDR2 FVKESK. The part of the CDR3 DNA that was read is TGTGCCAGCAGCACGGGGACTGACTATGGC. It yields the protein CASSTGTDYG. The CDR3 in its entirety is CASSTGTDYGYTF.

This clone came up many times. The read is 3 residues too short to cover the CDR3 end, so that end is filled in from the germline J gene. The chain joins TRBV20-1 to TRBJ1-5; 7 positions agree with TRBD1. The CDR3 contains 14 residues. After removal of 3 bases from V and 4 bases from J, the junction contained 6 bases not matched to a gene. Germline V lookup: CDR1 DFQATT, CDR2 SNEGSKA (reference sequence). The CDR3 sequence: CSARAGTDNQPQHF. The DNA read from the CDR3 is TGCAGTGCTAGGGCCGGGACAGATAATCAGCCC.

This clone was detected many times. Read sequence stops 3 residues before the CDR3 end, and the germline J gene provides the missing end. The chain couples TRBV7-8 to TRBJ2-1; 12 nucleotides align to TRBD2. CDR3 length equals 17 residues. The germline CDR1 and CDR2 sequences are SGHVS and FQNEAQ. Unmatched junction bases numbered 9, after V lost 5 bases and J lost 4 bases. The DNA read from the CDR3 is TGTGCCAGCAGCCCACGGATTCTAGCGGGAGGGTACAATGAG. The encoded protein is CASSPRILAGGYNE. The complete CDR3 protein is CASSPRILAGGYNEQFF.

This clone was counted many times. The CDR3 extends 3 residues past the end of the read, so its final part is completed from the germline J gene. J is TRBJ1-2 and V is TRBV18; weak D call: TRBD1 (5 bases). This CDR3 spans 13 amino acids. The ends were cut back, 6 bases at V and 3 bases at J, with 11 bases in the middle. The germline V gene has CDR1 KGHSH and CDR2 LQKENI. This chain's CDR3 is CASSIRGDYGYTF. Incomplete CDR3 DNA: TGTGCCAGCTCCATAAGGGGCGACTATGGC.

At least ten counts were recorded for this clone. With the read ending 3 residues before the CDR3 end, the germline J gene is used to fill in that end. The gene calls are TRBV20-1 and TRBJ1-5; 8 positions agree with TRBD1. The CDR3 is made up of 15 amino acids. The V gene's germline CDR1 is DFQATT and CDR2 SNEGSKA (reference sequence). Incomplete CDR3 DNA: TGCAGAGCCCTAGATAGTTCAGGGGGCTTTCAGCCC. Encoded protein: CRALDSSGGFQP. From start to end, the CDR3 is CRALDSSGGFQPQHF.

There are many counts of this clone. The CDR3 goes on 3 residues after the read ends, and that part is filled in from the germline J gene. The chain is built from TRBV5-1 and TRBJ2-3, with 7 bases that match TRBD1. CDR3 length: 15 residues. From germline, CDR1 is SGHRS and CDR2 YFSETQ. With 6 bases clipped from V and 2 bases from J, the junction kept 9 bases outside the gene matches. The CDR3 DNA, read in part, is TGCGCCAGCAACCCGACCGGACAGGACACAGATACG. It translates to CASNPTGQDTDT. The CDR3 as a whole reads CASNPTGQDTDTQYF.

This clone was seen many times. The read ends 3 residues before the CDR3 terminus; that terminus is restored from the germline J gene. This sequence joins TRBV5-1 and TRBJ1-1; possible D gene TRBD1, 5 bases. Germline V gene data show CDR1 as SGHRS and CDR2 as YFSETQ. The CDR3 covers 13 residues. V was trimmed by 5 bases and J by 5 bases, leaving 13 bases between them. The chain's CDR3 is CASRVGAITEAFF. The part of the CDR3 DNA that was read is TGCGCCAGCAGAGTTGGGGCGATTACTGAA.

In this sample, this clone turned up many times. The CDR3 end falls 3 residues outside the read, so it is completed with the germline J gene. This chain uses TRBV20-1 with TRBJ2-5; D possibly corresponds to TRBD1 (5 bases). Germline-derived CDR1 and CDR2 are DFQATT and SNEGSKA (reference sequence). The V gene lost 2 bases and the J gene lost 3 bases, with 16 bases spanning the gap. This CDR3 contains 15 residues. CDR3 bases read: TGCAGTGCTAGACACGAAGAGGACACCAAAGAGACC. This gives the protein CSARHEEDTKET. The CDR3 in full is CSARHEEDTKETQYF.

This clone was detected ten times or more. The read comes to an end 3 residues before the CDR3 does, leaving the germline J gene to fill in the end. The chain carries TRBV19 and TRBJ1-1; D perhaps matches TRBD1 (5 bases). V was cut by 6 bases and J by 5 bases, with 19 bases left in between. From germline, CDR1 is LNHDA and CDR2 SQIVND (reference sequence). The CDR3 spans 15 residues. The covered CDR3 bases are TGTGCCAGTAGGGCGGGGGGTAAAGTGGGAACTGAA. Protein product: CASRAGGKVGTE. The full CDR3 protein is CASRAGGKVGTEAFF.

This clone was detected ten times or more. CDR3 loop: CASTFGGTLRSYEQYF. CDR3 bases read: TGTGCCAGCACCTTCGGGGGGACCTTACGATCCTACGAG. V and J are TRBV6-2 or TRBV6-3 and TRBJ2-7; 7 bases fit TRBD2. Read data end 3 residues before the CDR3 end; the end is taken from the germline J gene. The CDR3 totals 16 residues. J was trimmed by 1 base and V by 7 bases; bases with no gene match: 13. CDR1 MNHEY and CDR2 SVGEGT come from the germline V gene.

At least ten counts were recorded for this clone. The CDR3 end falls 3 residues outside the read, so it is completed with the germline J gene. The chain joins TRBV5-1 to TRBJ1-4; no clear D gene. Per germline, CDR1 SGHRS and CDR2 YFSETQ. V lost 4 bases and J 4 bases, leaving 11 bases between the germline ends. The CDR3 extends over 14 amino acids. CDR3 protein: CASSPTPGNEKLFF. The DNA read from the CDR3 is TGCGCCAGCAGCCCAACTCCTGGTAATGAAAAA. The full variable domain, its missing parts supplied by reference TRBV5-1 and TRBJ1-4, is KAGVTQTPRYLIKTRGQQVTLSCSPISGHRSVSWYQQTPGQGLQFLFEYFSETQRNKGNFPGRFSGRQFSNSRSEMNVSTLELGDSALYLCASSPTPGNEKLFFGSGTQLSVL.

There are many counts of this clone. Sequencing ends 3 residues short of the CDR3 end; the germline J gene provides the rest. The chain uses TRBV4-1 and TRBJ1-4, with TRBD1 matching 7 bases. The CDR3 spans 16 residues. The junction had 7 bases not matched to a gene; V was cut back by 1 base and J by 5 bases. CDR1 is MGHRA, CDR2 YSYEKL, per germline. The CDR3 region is CASSQVTGQQNEKLFF. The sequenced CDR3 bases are TGCGCCAGCAGCCAAGTCACGGGACAGCAGAATGAAAAA.

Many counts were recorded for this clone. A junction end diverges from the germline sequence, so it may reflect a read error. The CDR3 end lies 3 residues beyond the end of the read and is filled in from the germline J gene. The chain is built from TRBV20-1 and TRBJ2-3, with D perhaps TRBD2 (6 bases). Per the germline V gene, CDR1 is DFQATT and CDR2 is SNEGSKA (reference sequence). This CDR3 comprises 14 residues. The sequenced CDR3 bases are TGCAGTGCCAGAGCCGGGACTAGCACAGATACG. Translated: CSARAGTSTDT. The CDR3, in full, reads CSARAGTSTDTQYF.

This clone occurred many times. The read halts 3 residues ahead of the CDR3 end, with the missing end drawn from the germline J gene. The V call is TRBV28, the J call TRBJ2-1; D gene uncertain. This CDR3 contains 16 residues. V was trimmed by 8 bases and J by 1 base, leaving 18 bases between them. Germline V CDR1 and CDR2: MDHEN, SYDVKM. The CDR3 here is CASVSSLSSSYNEQFF. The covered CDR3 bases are TGTGCCAGCGTTTCAAGCCTGAGCTCGTCCTACAATGAG.

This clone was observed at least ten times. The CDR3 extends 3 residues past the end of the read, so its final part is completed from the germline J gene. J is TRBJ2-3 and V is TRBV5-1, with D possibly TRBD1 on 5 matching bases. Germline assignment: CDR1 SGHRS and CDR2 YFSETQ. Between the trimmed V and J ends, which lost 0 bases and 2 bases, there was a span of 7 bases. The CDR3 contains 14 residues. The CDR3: CASSLAQDTDTQYF. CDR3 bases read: TGCGCCAGCAGCTTGGCACAGGACACAGATACG.